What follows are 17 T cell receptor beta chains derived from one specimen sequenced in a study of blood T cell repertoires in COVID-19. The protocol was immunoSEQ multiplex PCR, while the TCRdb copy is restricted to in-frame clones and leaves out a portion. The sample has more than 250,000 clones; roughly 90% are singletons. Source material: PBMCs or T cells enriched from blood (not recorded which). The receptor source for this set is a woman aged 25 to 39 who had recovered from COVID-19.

This CDR3 is CASSLSGGGNQPQHF. In nucleotides, the CDR3 is TGCGCCAGCAGCTTGTCCGGAGGGGGCAATCAGCCCCAGCATTTT. The chain recombines TRBV5-1 with TRBJ1-5; D is perhaps TRBD1 (5 bases). CDR1 and CDR2 (germline): SGHRS, YFSETQ. Trimming left V 1 base short and J 2 bases short, with 10 bases between. CDR3 length: 15 amino acids.

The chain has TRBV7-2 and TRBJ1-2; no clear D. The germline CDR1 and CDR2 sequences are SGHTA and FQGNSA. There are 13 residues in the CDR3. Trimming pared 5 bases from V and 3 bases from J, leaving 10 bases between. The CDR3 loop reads CASSPSTDYGYTF. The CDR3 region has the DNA TGTGCCAGCAGCCCATCTACAGACTATGGCTACACCTTC.

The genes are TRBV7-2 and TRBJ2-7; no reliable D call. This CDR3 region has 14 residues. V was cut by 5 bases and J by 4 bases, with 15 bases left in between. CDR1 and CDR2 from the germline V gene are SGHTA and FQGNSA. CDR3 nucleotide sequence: TGTGCCAGCAGCAGACTTATAGTGTTTTACGAGCAGTACTTC. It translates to CASSRLIVFYEQYF.

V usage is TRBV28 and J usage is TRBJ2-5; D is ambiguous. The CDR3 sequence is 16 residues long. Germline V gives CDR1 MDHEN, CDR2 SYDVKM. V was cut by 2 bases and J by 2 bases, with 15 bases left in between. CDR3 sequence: CASSLRSVNEQETQYF. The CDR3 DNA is TGTGCCAGCAGTTTACGGTCGGTAAACGAACAAGAGACCCAGTACTTC.

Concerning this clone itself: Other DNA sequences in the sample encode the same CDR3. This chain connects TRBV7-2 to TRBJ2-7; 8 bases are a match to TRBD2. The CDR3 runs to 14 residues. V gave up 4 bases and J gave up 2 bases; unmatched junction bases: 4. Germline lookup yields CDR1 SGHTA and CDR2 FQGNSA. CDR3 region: CASSSGLGTYEQYF. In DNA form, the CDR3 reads TGTGCCAGCAGCTCGGGACTAGGGACCTACGAGCAGTACTTC. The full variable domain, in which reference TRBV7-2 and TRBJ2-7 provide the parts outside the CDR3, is GAGVSQSPSNKVTEKGKDVELRCDPISGHTALYWYRQSLGQGLEFLIYFQGNSAPDKSGLPSDRFSAERTGGSVSTLTIQRTQQEDSAVYLCASSSGLGTYEQYFGPGTRLTVT.

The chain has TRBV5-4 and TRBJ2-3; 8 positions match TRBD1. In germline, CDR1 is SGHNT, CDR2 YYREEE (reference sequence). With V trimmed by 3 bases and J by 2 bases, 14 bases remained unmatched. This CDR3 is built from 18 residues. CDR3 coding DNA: TGTGCCAGCAGCTCGGGCCGAAGCAGGGGGCGAAACACAGATACGCAGTATTTT. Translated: CASSSGRSRGRNTDTQYF.

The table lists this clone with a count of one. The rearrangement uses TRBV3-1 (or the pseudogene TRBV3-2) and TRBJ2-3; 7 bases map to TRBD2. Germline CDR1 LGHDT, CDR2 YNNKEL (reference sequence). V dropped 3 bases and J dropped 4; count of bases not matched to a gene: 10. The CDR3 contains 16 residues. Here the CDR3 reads CASSQVIGLEADTQYF. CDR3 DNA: TGTGCCAGCAGCCAGGTTATCGGACTAGAGGCAGATACGCAGTATTTT.

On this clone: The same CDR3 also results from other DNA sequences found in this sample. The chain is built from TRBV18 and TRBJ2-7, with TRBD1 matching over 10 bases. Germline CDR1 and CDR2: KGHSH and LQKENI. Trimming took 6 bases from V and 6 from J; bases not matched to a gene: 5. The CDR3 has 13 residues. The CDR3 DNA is TGTGCCAGCTCTCCGGACAGGGGGGGCGAGCAGTACTTC. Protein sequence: CASSPDRGGEQYF.

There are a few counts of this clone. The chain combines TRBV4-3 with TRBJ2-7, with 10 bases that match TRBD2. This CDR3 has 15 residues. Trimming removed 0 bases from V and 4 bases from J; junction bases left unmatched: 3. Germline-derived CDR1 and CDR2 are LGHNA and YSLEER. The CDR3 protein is CASSQDASGRYEQYF. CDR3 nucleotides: TGCGCCAGCAGCCAAGATGCTAGCGGGAGATACGAGCAGTACTTC.

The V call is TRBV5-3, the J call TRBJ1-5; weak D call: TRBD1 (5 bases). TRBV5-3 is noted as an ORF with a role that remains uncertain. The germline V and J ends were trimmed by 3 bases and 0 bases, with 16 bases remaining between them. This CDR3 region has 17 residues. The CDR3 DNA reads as TGTGCCAGAAGCTGGACGTCGGGGGATCATAGCAATCAGCCCCAGCATTTT. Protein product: CARSWTSGDHSNQPQHF.

The CDR3 DNA reads as TGTGCCAGCAGTTTAAAATGGGGGGTGAATGAAAAACTGTTTTTT. As protein: CASSLKWGVNEKLFF. The chain employs TRBV28 and TRBJ1-4; D might be TRBD1 (5 bases). V was trimmed by 2 bases and J by 5 bases, leaving 12 bases between them. Germline values: CDR1 MDHEN, CDR2 SYDVKM. The CDR3 sequence is 15 residues long.

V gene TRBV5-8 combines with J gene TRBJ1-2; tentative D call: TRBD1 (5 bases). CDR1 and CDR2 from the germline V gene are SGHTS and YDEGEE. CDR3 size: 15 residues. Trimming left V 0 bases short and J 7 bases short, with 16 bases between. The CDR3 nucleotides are TGTGCCAGCAGCTTGGCTGGGGACTCCGGAGCTGGCTACACCTTC. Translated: CASSLAGDSGAGYTF. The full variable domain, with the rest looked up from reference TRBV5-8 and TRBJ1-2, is EAGVTQSPTHLIKTRGQQATLRCSPISGHTSVYWYQQALGLGLQFLLWYDEGEERNRGNFPPRFSGRQFPNYSSELNVNALELEDSALYLCASSLAGDSGAGYTFGSGTRLTVV.

CDR3 nucleotides: TGTGCCAGCAGTTTATCCGTCAGGGGCCCCTACGAGCAGTACTTC. Its translation: CASSLSVRGPYEQYF. The chain uses TRBV28 and TRBJ2-7; D perhaps matches TRBD1 (6 bases). This CDR3 spans 15 amino acids. Trimming removed 1 base from V and 2 bases from J, with 12 bases in between. In germline, CDR1 is MDHEN, CDR2 SYDVKM.

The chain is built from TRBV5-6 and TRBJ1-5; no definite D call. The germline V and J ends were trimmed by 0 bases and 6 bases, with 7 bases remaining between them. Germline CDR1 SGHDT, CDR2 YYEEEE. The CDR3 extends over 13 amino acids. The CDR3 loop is CASSLGTSQPQHF. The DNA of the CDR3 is TGTGCCAGCAGCTTGGGCACATCTCAGCCCCAGCATTTT.

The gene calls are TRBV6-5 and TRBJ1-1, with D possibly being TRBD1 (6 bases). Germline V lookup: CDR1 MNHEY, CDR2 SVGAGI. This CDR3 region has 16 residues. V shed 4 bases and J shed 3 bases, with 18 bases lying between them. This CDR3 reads CASSFHGQPGDTEAFF. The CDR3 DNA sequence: TGTGCCAGCAGTTTCCACGGACAGCCGGGTGACACTGAAGCTTTCTTT.

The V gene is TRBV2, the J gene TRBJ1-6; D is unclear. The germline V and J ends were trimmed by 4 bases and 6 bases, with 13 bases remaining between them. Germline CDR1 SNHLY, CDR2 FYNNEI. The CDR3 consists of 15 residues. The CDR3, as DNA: TGTGCCAGCAGTGCCTTGGAGGGTGGTAATTCACCCCTCCACTTT. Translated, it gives CASSALEGGNSPLHF.

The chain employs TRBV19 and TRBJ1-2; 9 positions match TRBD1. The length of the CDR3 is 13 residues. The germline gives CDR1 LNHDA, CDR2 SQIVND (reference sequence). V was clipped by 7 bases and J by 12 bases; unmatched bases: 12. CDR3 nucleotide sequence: TGTGCCAGTACTGCGGACAGGGGCGTTTTGAACACCTTC. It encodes CASTADRGVLNTF.